A selection of T cell receptor beta chains follows, all from one sample in a study of T cell responses to AZD1222 COVID-19 vaccine. Using immunoSEQ multiplex PCR, the repertoire was profiled, and TCRdb retains in-frame clones only, with some absent. Altogether approximately 140,000 clones are present, around 89% being singletons, with the ten largest covering 4.5% to 6.5%. Material: peripheral blood, obtained on day 0 of AZD1222 vaccination. The receptor set was obtained from an adult in good health. CDR3s include the opening cysteine and the closing phenylalanine or tryptophan. D genes are given only for firm matches. The listing skips clone size in some rows; elsewhere it reads once, few, many or a size class.

V: TRBV7-2; size: -; D: TRBD2; J: TRBJ2-7; CDR3: CASSLFASGRYEQYF; DNA: TGTGCCAGCAGCTTATTTGCTAGCGGGAGATACGAGCAGTACTTC
V: TRBV28; size: -; D: -; J: TRBJ1-5; CDR3: CASSPWQGDQPQHF; DNA: TGTGCCAGCAGTCCTTGGCAGGGCGATCAGCCCCAGCATTTT
V: TRBV6-5; size: few; D: -; J: TRBJ1-5; CDR3: CASTQGAGIQPQHF; DNA: TGTGCCAGCACTCAAGGAGCGGGCATTCAGCCCCAGCATTTT
V: TRBV6-6; size: -; D: TRBD1; J: TRBJ1-5; CDR3: CASSYSGQGHQPQHF; DNA: TGTGCCAGCAGTTACTCAGGACAGGGGCATCAGCCCCAGCATTTT
V: TRBV7-8; size: -; D: -; J: TRBJ1-5; CDR3: CASSLAPPNRLNQPQHF; DNA: TGTGCCAGCAGCTTAGCTCCCCCCAACAGGTTAAATCAGCCCCAGCATTTT
V: TRBV28; size: -; D: -; J: TRBJ1-1; CDR3: CASSLVSENTEAFF; DNA: TGTGCCAGCAGTTTGGTCTCAGAAAACACTGAAGCTTTCTTT
V: TRBV2; size: -; D: TRBD2; J: TRBJ2-3; CDR3: CASRKWTSGPTDTQYF; DNA: TGTGCCAGCAGAAAATGGACTAGCGGTCCCACAGATACGCAGTATTTT
V: TRBV28; size: -; D: -; J: TRBJ1-2; CDR3: CASSLVGGAANYGYTF; DNA: TGTGCCAGCAGTTTAGTAGGGGGGGCAGCTAACTATGGCTACACCTTC
V: TRBV5-1; size: -; D: -; J: TRBJ2-7; CDR3: CASSFGDPYEQYF; DNA: TGCGCCAGCAGCTTCGGGGACCCCTACGAGCAGTACTTC
V: TRBV6-2/TRBV6-3; size: -; D: -; J: TRBJ2-2; CDR3: CASSPGGGRNTGELFF; DNA: TGTGCCAGCAGTCCCGGCGGCGGGCGGAACACCGGGGAGCTGTTTTTT
V: TRBV27; size: -; D: -; J: TRBJ2-5; CDR3: CASSFSRDSLETQYF; DNA: TGTGCCAGCAGTTTCTCACGGGATTCCCTAGAGACCCAGTACTTC
V: TRBV19; size: -; D: -; J: TRBJ1-1; CDR3: CASSIIGGSGNTEAFF; DNA: TGTGCCAGTAGTATCATCGGGGGCAGCGGGAACACTGAAGCTTTCTTT
V: TRBV7-2; size: -; D: -; J: TRBJ2-5; CDR3: CASSLDQGWETQYF; DNA: TGTGCCAGCAGCTTAGACCAGGGGTGGGAGACCCAGTACTTC
V: TRBV15; size: -; D: TRBD1; J: TRBJ1-4; CDR3: CATSREGTGRFNEKLFF; DNA: TGTGCCACCAGCAGAGAGGGGACAGGCCGCTTTAATGAAAAACTGTTTTTT
V: TRBV7-3; size: -; D: -; J: TRBJ1-2; CDR3: CASSLAGKNYGYTF; DNA: TGTGCCAGCAGCTTAGCAGGGAAGAACTATGGCTACACCTTC
V: TRBV5-1; size: -; D: -; J: TRBJ2-5; CDR3: CASSLPVQETQYF; DNA: TGCGCCAGCAGCTTGCCAGTCCAAGAGACCCAGTACTTC
V: TRBV19; size: -; D: -; J: TRBJ2-7; CDR3: CASSISAIGDEQYF; DNA: TGTGCCAGTAGTATTTCAGCCATCGGAGACGAGCAGTACTTC
V: TRBV5-1; size: -; D: -; J: TRBJ1-1; CDR3: CASSDTLNTEAFF; DNA: TGCGCCAGCAGCGACACTCTGAACACTGAAGCTTTCTTT
V: TRBV7-2; size: -; D: -; J: TRBJ2-5; CDR3: CASSPSTGRGTQYF; DNA: TGTGCCAGCAGCCCCTCGACAGGGAGGGGGACCCAGTACTTC
V: TRBV7-7; size: -; D: TRBD2; J: TRBJ2-2; CDR3: CASSPSPGTSNGELFF; DNA: TGTGCCAGCAGCCCCAGTCCCGGGACTAGTAACGGGGAGCTGTTTTTT
V: TRBV24-1; size: few; D: -; J: TRBJ2-7; CDR3: CATSDLYEQYF; DNA: TGTGCCACCAGTGATTTGTACGAGCAGTACTTC
V: TRBV7-9; size: -; D: TRBD2; J: TRBJ2-1; CDR3: CASSSAMGSSGRTNEQFF; DNA: TGTGCCAGCAGCTCGGCCATGGGGTCTAGCGGGAGAACCAATGAGCAGTTCTTC
V: TRBV27; size: -; D: -; J: TRBJ2-2; CDR3: CASRRGRGSTGELFF; DNA: TGTGCCAGCAGACGGGGCAGAGGTTCGACCGGGGAGCTGTTTTTT
V: TRBV29-1; size: once; D: TRBD1; J: TRBJ1-4; CDR3: CSVPAAGTGVEKLFF; DNA: TGCAGCGTGCCCGCGGCCGGGACAGGGGTCGAAAAACTGTTTTTT
V: TRBV9; size: -; D: TRBD2; J: TRBJ2-3; CDR3: CASSVGLAGDTQYF; DNA: TGTGCCAGCAGCGTAGGCCTAGCGGGAGATACGCAGTATTTT
V: TRBV7-9; size: -; D: TRBD2; J: TRBJ2-1; CDR3: CASSLARGIAGDSYNEQFF; DNA: TGTGCCAGCAGCTTAGCGCGGGGGATAGCGGGAGACTCCTACAATGAGCAGTTCTTC
V: TRBV2; size: -; D: -; J: TRBJ1-2; CDR3: CASSEMGLRRGGTYGYTF; DNA: TGTGCCAGCAGTGAAATGGGTTTACGACGGGGGGGGACTTATGGCTACACCTTC
V: TRBV6-2/TRBV6-3; size: -; D: TRBD1; J: TRBJ1-2; CDR3: CASIPGGINYGYTF; DNA: TGTGCCAGCATCCCAGGGGGCATCAACTATGGCTACACCTTC
V: TRBV28; size: -; D: -; J: TRBJ2-5; CDR3: CASSLPPSETQYF; DNA: TGTGCCAGCAGTCTACCTCCATCCGAGACCCAGTACTTC
V: TRBV5-1; size: -; D: -; J: TRBJ1-3; CDR3: CASSLGIGSGNTIYF; DNA: TGCGCCAGCAGCTTGGGTATAGGCTCTGGAAACACCATATATTTT
V: TRBV19; size: -; D: -; J: TRBJ2-7; CDR3: CASSIGVFDEQYF; DNA: TGTGCCAGTAGTATAGGTGTGTTTGACGAGCAGTACTTC